This T cell receptor beta chain was observed in a study of blood T cells in healthy people across ages. Alongside a J-beta primer mix, a sample-barcoded 5' primer served in a second PCR lasting about 7 to 12 cycles. TCRdb passed the 5' RACE reads through MiXCR, listing each CDR3 protein once. The sample contains 800,000 or so distinct CDR3 sequences, around 62% of which appear only once. V shed 1 base and J shed 5 bases, with 15 bases lying between them. Germline V gene lookup returns CDR1 SEHNR and CDR2 FQNEAQ (reference sequence). The CDR3 sequence is 15 residues long. This receptor was taken from a man younger than 45 in good health. This chain connects TRBV7-9 to TRBJ2-7; D might be TRBD2 (6 bases). The material sequenced was blood. CDR3 sequence: CASSLGNSAGHEQYF. DNA of the CDR3: TGTGCCAGCAGCTTAGGCAACTCGGCGGGACACGAGCAGTACTTC.